The 25 T cell receptor beta chains below come from one sample, sequenced in a study of shared clonotypes between healthy human individuals (dated by TCRdb to 2020 to 2022). The protocol used for the library was the immunoSEQ multiplex PCR assay. Here the immuneACCESS table is served through TCRdb, limited to in-frame sequences with V and J called. Missing clones are a known gap in these copies; in checked studies unresolved V genes cover under half, and the rest lacks a known reason. This sample lists more than 400,000 clones; approximately 78% were detected once. The ten largest clones add up to 12% of the sample. The material sequenced was PBMCs. The receptors were sampled from a woman between 40 and 55 years old in good health. Some clones in this sample may be carry-over from other donors' samples.

A single count supports this clone. The chain uses TRBV18 and TRBJ2-5; tentatively, D is TRBD2 (6 bases). Per germline, CDR1 KGHSH and CDR2 LQKENI. The length of the CDR3 is 12 residues. V lost 3 bases and J 4 bases, leaving 6 bases between the germline ends. The CDR3 spells CASSPGGETQYF. CDR3 nucleotide sequence: TGTGCCAGCTCACCGGGGGGAGAGACCCAGTACTTC.

This clone was recorded only once. The sample has other DNA sequences that encode this CDR3 too. The chain links TRBV27 to TRBJ2-1, with TRBD2 identical over 7 bases. Per germline, CDR1 MNHEY and CDR2 SMNVEV (reference sequence). The CDR3 totals 14 residues. V lost 3 bases, J lost 2 bases, and 1 base stayed unmatched. In DNA form, the CDR3 reads TGTGCCAGCAGTTTTGGGGGGGCCTACAATGAGCAGTTCTTC. The encoded protein is CASSFGGAYNEQFF.

The chain has TRBV15 and TRBJ2-1, with 8 bases that match TRBD2. The CDR3 extends over 16 amino acids. Germline V gene sequence: CDR1 LNHNV, CDR2 YYDKDF (reference sequence). The ends lost 0 bases at V and 5 bases at J; junction bases unmatched: 6. The CDR3 spells CATSRDKRLANNEQFF. The CDR3 DNA is TGTGCCACCAGCAGAGATAAGAGACTAGCGAACAATGAGCAGTTCTTC.

Remarks on this clone: This sample includes further DNA sequences coding for the same CDR3. The chain employs TRBV2 and TRBJ2-2; D is unresolved. The length of the CDR3 is 14 residues. Germline CDR1 SNHLY, CDR2 FYNNEI. The V end was cut by 6 bases, the J end by 1 base, with 9 bases between. CDR3 sequence: CASRADMNTGELFF. DNA for the CDR3: TGTGCCAGCAGAGCCGACATGAACACCGGGGAGCTGTTTTTT.

As concerns this clone: Other DNA sequences from this sample encode an identical CDR3 as well. The J gene is TRBJ2-2, the V gene TRBV10-3, with 11 bases identical to TRBD2. Per the germline V gene, CDR1 is ENHRY and CDR2 is SYGVKD. This CDR3 is built from 14 residues. The V segment lost 4 bases and the J segment 5 bases; nucleotides outside the gene matches: 0. CDR3 DNA: TGTGCCATCAGTGGACTAGCGGGAACCGGGGAGCTGTTTTTT. This sequence encodes CAISGLAGTGELFF.

This chain links TRBV29-1 with TRBJ1-2; 7 bases match TRBD1. The CDR3 loop spans 13 amino acids. The V segment lost 0 bases and the J segment 6 bases; nucleotides outside the gene matches: 4. Per germline, CDR1 SQVTM and CDR2 ANQGSEA. The CDR3 DNA follows: TGCAGCGTTGAAGAGTACAGGGGTAATGGCTACACCTTC. The encoded protein is CSVEEYRGNGYTF.

J is TRBJ2-7 and V is TRBV7-9; the match to TRBD2 covers 11 bases. CDR1 is SEHNR and CDR2 is FQNEAQ in the germline V gene (reference sequence). The CDR3 spans 17 residues. V was clipped by 6 bases and J by 0 bases; unmatched bases: 10. This CDR3 is CASSSYISGRGSYEQYF. The CDR3 DNA sequence: TGTGCCAGCAGTTCTTACATTAGCGGGAGGGGCTCCTACGAGCAGTACTTC.

V usage is TRBV29-1 and J usage is TRBJ2-7; the D call may be TRBD1 or TRBD2 (5 bases each). The CDR3 runs to 14 residues. V lost 5 bases and J 3 bases, leaving 17 bases between the germline ends. The V gene's germline CDR1 is SQVTM and CDR2 ANQGSEA. CDR3 residues: CSVRRQGGGYEQYF. In DNA form, the CDR3 reads TGCAGCGTTCGTCGCCAGGGCGGAGGCTACGAGCAGTACTTC.

The chain combines TRBV5-5 with TRBJ2-7, with D perhaps given as TRBD1 or TRBD2 (5 bases each). Looked up from germline, CDR1 is SGHKS and CDR2 is YYEKEE (reference sequence). V shed 4 bases and J shed 2 bases, with 13 bases lying between them. The CDR3 is 14 amino acids. The DNA of the CDR3 is TGTGCCAGCAGCCTCCGGGGCCAGACCTACGAGCAGTACTTC. Translation gives CASSLRGQTYEQYF.

About this clone: Other DNA sequences in the sample encode the same CDR3. The chain joins TRBV27 to TRBJ2-7; D remains ambiguous. The V gene's germline CDR1 is MNHEY and CDR2 SMNVEV (reference sequence). V was cut by 3 bases and J by 7 bases, with 13 bases left in between. CDR3 length: 13 amino acids. Here the CDR3 reads CASSFRGAGEQYF. DNA for the CDR3: TGTGCCAGCAGTTTCCGCGGTGCCGGGGAGCAGTACTTC.

This clone was seen once. The DNA for the CDR3 is TGTGCCAGCAGTGAAATCTTGGACAGGGTCTACAATGAGCAGTTCTTC. It translates to CASSEILDRVYNEQFF. This chain joins TRBV6-1 and TRBJ2-1, with TRBD1 matching 8 bases. The J segment lost 3 bases and the V segment lost 2 bases, leaving 6 bases of the junction unmatched. Germline V gene sequence: CDR1 MNHNS, CDR2 SASEGT. The CDR3 covers 16 residues.

This chain connects TRBV5-1 to TRBJ2-2; 11 bases match TRBD1. Unmatched junction bases numbered 17, after V lost 3 bases and J lost 7 bases. Germline values: CDR1 SGHRS, CDR2 YFSETQ. The CDR3 covers 19 residues. Here the CDR3 DNA reads TGCGCCAGCAGCTCGCTTGCAACCTCAGGACAGGGGGCTTACGGGGAGCTGTTTTTT. Amino acids: CASSSLATSGQGAYGELFF. Supplemented by reference TRBV5-1 and TRBJ2-2, the full variable domain reads KAGVTQTPRYLIKTRGQQVTLSCSPISGHRSVSWYQQTPGQGLQFLFEYFSETQRNKGNFPGRFSGRQFSNSRSEMNVSTLELGDSALYLCASSSLATSGQGAYGELFFGEGSRLTVL.

A word on this clone: The same CDR3 can be traced to other DNA sequences in this sample. The rearrangement uses TRBV9 and TRBJ2-1, with D perhaps matching TRBD2 (5 bases). Germline V lookup: CDR1 SGDLS, CDR2 YYNGEE. The CDR3 length is 15 residues. Between the trimmed V and J ends, which lost 1 base and 5 bases, there was a span of 13 bases. CDR3 in DNA: TGTGCCAGCAGCGTATCGGGGAGTGGGAACAATGAGCAGTTCTTC. Its protein product is CASSVSGSGNNEQFF.

The rearrangement uses TRBV2 and TRBJ2-3, with 11 bases aligning to TRBD1. The CDR3 spans 15 residues. The V segment lost 4 bases and the J segment 6 bases; nucleotides outside the gene matches: 6. Germline assignment: CDR1 SNHLY and CDR2 FYNNEI. CDR3 in DNA: TGTGCCAGCAGTGTGGGGACAGGGGGTGGCGATACGCAGTATTTT. Protein: CASSVGTGGGDTQYF.

This clone was detected a few times. This chain joins TRBV2 and TRBJ1-2, with D hard to call. Germline V gene sequence: CDR1 SNHLY, CDR2 FYNNEI. The CDR3 runs 11 residues. V lost 6 bases to trimming and J lost 8 bases, with 10 bases between them. The CDR3 spells CASSAVDGYTF. CDR3 sequence (DNA): TGTGCCAGCAGCGCAGTCGACGGCTACACCTTC. Together with reference TRBV2 and TRBJ1-2, the CDR3 gives the full variable domain: EPEVTQTPSHQVTQMGQEVILRCVPISNHLYFYWYRQILGQKVEFLVSFYNNEISEKSEIFDDQFSVERPDGSNFTLKIRSTKLEDSAMYFCASSAVDGYTFGSGTRLTVV.

There are many counts of this clone. This chain joins TRBV5-1 and TRBJ2-3; D uncertain. CDR3 length: 16 residues. Germline V gives CDR1 SGHRS, CDR2 YFSETQ. V was pared by 4 bases and J by 0 bases, with 15 bases between. Here the CDR3 DNA reads TGCGCCAGCAGCGTACTGGATTCTACTAGCACAGATACGCAGTATTTT. This encodes CASSVLDSTSTDTQYF.

The gene calls are TRBV4-2 and TRBJ1-6; TRBD1 agrees at 9 bases. With V trimmed by 3 bases and J by 6 bases, 9 bases remained unmatched. Germline loops: CDR1 LGHNA, CDR2 YNFKEQ. This CDR3 region has 17 residues. The CDR3 region has the DNA TGTGCCAGCAGCCACTTCTTACAGGGGGCTAGTAATTCACCCCTCCACTTT. Its translation: CASSHFLQGASNSPLHF.

The V gene is TRBV15, the J gene TRBJ2-5; D gene uncertain. V was clipped by 5 bases and J by 5 bases, with 12 bases between them. The germline V gene encodes CDR1 LNHNV and CDR2 YYDKDF (reference sequence). The CDR3 sequence is 13 residues long. The CDR3 is CATSDLRLETQYF. The CDR3 coding sequence is TGTGCCACCAGCGACTTGCGTTTGGAGACCCAGTACTTC.

About this clone itself: Distinct nucleotide sequences in the sample also encode this CDR3. The chain carries TRBV11-2 and TRBJ2-1; D unresolved. Trimming cost V 0 bases and J 4 bases, with 4 bases left between them. From germline, CDR1 is SGHAT and CDR2 FQNNGV. The CDR3 covers 13 residues. The DNA for the CDR3 is TGTGCCAGCAGCTTAGAAAGGTACAATGAGCAGTTCTTC. This sequence encodes CASSLERYNEQFF.

On this clone: A far bigger clonotype differs at one base, so this is likely a read error. The V and J genes are TRBV5-5 and TRBJ2-3; TRBD1 aligns across 7 bases. In germline, CDR1 is SGHKS, CDR2 YYEKEE (reference sequence). The trim removed 3 bases at V and 0 bases at J, leaving 4 bases unmatched. This CDR3 contains 15 residues. The CDR3 sequence: CASSSGTASTDTQYF. As DNA, the CDR3 is TGTGCCAGCAGCTCCGGGACAGCGAGCACAGATACGCAGTATTTT.

The rearrangement links TRBV2 to TRBJ2-7, with D tentatively TRBD1 (5 bases). Germline-derived CDR1 and CDR2 are SNHLY and FYNNEI. Trimming took 6 bases from V and 3 from J, leaving 15 bases between them. The CDR3 sequence is 14 residues long. CDR3 in amino acids: CASRGPGGRYEQYF. CDR3 sequence (DNA): TGTGCCAGCAGGGGGCCAGGCGGCCGCTACGAGCAGTACTTC.

This clone appeared a few times. The chain uses TRBV7-6 and TRBJ2-1, with D perhaps TRBD2 (5 bases). Trimming removed 1 base from V and 9 bases from J, with 10 bases in between. This CDR3 has 13 residues. Germline CDR1 SGHVS, CDR2 FNYEAQ. CDR3 amino acids: CASSLGEGTEQFF. As DNA, the CDR3 is TGTGCCAGCAGCTTAGGTGAGGGAACTGAGCAGTTCTTC.

This clone was seen only once. The junction departs from the called germline gene at one end, perhaps through a read error. The chain is built from TRBV7-3 and TRBJ2-7; 8 bases are a match to TRBD1. Germline V gives CDR1 SGHTA, CDR2 FQGTGA. The CDR3 has 13 amino acids. CDR3 in DNA: TGTGCCAGCAGCCCCGGACAGGGATCGTCCTTAAGCTTC. Translating it yields CASSPGQGSSLSF.

This chain connects TRBV10-3 to TRBJ2-1, with D maybe TRBD1 (6 bases). V dropped 1 base and J dropped 7 bases, with 17 bases sitting between them. This CDR3 region has 16 residues. Germline V gene data show CDR1 as ENHRY and CDR2 as SYGVKD. The CDR3 protein is CAISEFGTMTVNEQFF. As DNA, the CDR3 is TGTGCCATCAGTGAGTTCGGGACAATGACCGTAAATGAGCAGTTCTTC.

The J gene is TRBJ2-3, the V gene TRBV19, with D tentatively TRBD2 (6 bases). V was trimmed by 3 bases and J by 0 bases, leaving 13 bases between them. The CDR3 contains 16 residues. Germline CDR1 is LNHDA and CDR2 is SQIVND (reference sequence). CDR3 in DNA: TGTGCCAGTAGTATGTCTCTAGCGACTAGCACAGATACGCAGTATTTT. It codes for CASSMSLATSTDTQYF.